This TCR beta chain was identified during a study of CXCR3-negative and CXCR3-positive naive CD8 T cells. Findings and limits, study-wide: Comparison of naive cells showed more hydrophobic TRB CDR3s in CXCR3-positive than in CXCR3-negative naive cells. Comparably high diversity was seen in both naive subsets, and much lower diversity in memory CD8+ cells. Cryopreserved cells showed partially decreased CXCR3 expression, and most assays used fresh PBMCs.

The method, 5' RACE with UMI labels, was used to prepare the TRB cDNA libraries. From its re-call of the 5' RACE reads, TCRdb lists each CDR3 protein once, without DNA. This sample lists approximately 130,000 distinct CDR3 sequences; its ten largest clones have around 0.44%. The CDR3 is 15 amino acids. From germline, CDR1 is SGHTA and CDR2 FQGNSA. The sorting of each CD8+ T cell subset was done in triplicate, at a few hundred thousand cells each. CD45RO-CCR7+CD27+CD95- expression identified naive CD8+ T cells. On this clonotype: As yet, its antigen is unknown.

This sequence was found in a human donor in good health. Some clones in this sample may be carry-over from other donors' samples. This chain uses TRBV7-2 with TRBJ2-2. Sequencing was done on a sample of naive CXCR3+ CD8+ T cells from blood. Subset denoted: CD45RO-CCR7+CD27+CD95- naive CD8+ T cells expressing CXCR3 (TNR3+). This CDR3 reads CASSTSGGNTGELFF.